This T cell receptor (beta chain) was profiled in a study of T cells after posttransplantation cyclophosphamide. Measured with immunoSEQ multiplex PCR; TCRdb has only the in-frame clones, and not every one. The sample contains about 38,000 clones, none of them singletons. Peripheral blood was collected from the related graft donor on the marrow donation day. This clone was recorded at least ten times. Its antigen is not known. Study-wide results and caveats: Later blood repertoires were often dominated by clones from the donor CD8+ memory compartment.

The germline CDR1 and CDR2 sequences are SGDLS and YYNGEE. This CDR3 is built from 15 residues. V was pared by 0 bases and J by 3 bases, with 11 bases between. The chain joins TRBV9 to TRBJ2-3; D might be TRBD1 (6 bases). This clonotype was sampled from a middle-aged man in good health, CMV-negative, and a related stem cell transplant donor. The sample was PBMCs. The chain's CDR3 is CASSVEQGRTDTQYF. The DNA of the CDR3 is TGTGCCAGCAGCGTAGAACAGGGAAGGACAGATACGCAGTATTTT.